This passage covers 12 T cell receptor beta chains from one sample sequenced in a study of cytomegalovirus exposure and HLA in healthy donors. The PCR was carried out with 60 Vbeta primers and 13 Jbeta primers. The protocol was immunoSEQ multiplex PCR, while the TCRdb copy is restricted to in-frame clones and leaves out a portion. The sample has 150,000 to 200,000 clones, 70% to 80% seen once; the top ten hold 1.6%. Sequencing used PBMCs. These receptors were obtained from a woman between 45 and 65 years old in good health and CMV-seronegative.

This chain connects TRBV5-1 to TRBJ2-5, with D perhaps matching TRBD1 (5 bases). Trimming removed 4 bases from V and 2 bases from J, with 9 bases in between. In germline, CDR1 is SGHRS, CDR2 YFSETQ. CDR3 size: 13 residues. The CDR3 DNA sequence: TGCGCCAGCAGCAGTAGACAGCAAGAGACCCAGTACTTC. Residues: CASSSRQQETQYF.

The V call is TRBV5-1, the J call TRBJ1-4; D may be TRBD1 (6 bases). In germline, CDR1 is SGHRS, CDR2 YFSETQ. CDR3 length: 14 residues. The V end was cut by 0 bases, the J end by 5 bases, with 8 bases between. The CDR3 is CASSLGTANEKLFF. The CDR3 DNA reads as TGCGCCAGCAGCTTGGGGACAGCGAATGAAAAACTGTTTTTT.

The chain uses TRBV29-1 and TRBJ1-2, with D possibly TRBD1 on 6 matching bases. The germline CDR1 and CDR2 sequences are SQVTM and ANQGSEA. Trimming cost V 5 bases and J 3 bases, with 13 bases left between them. The CDR3 is 13 residues long. CDR3: CSVYRASHYGYTF. The CDR3 DNA is TGCAGCGTTTACAGGGCATCCCACTATGGCTACACCTTC.

This chain connects TRBV7-2 to TRBJ1-1, with 8 bases that match TRBD1. In germline, CDR1 is SGHTA, CDR2 FQGNSA. After removal of 5 bases from V and 4 bases from J, the junction contained 12 bases not matched to a gene. The CDR3 consists of 16 residues. The chain's CDR3 is CASSPAGRGRSTEAFF. The CDR3 nucleotides read TGTGCCAGCAGCCCCGCGGGCAGGGGGCGAAGCACTGAAGCTTTCTTT.

V usage is TRBV11-2 and J usage is TRBJ2-1; the match to TRBD2 covers 8 bases. This CDR3 comprises 18 residues. Germline CDR1 reads SGHAT; CDR2 reads FQNNGV. J gave up 3 bases and V 1 base, and 11 bases lay outside the gene matches. The CDR3 DNA is TGTGCCAGCAGCTTAGGGGGTACTAGCGGACCCTACTACAATGAGCAGTTCTTC. This encodes CASSLGGTSGPYYNEQFF.

The chain employs TRBV10-3 and TRBJ2-6, with 7 bases fitting TRBD1. The CDR3 is made up of 15 amino acids. In germline, CDR1 is ENHRY, CDR2 SYGVKD. V trimming: 5 bases; J trimming: 4 bases; junction bases outside the gene matches: 5. CDR3: CAISPRGSGANVLTF. The CDR3 DNA follows: TGTGCCATCAGTCCCAGGGGGTCCGGGGCCAACGTCCTGACTTTC.

The genes are TRBV28 and TRBJ1-5; TRBD1 aligns across 7 bases. The CDR3 has 14 residues. The ends lost 8 bases at V and 6 bases at J; junction bases unmatched: 10. Germline CDR1 and CDR2: MDHEN and SYDVKM. CDR3 amino acids: CASGGGGGAQPQHF. The CDR3, as DNA: TGTGCCAGCGGCGGAGGGGGCGGTGCTCAGCCCCAGCATTTT.

This clone was found once. The chain combines TRBV4-3 with TRBJ2-3; possible D gene TRBD2, 5 bases. Trimming took off 5 bases at V and 3 bases at J, with 15 bases between the two ends. CDR1 LGHNA and CDR2 YSLEER come from the germline V gene. The CDR3 consists of 15 residues. CDR3 in amino acids: CASSAQRALTDTQYF. DNA for the CDR3: TGCGCCAGCAGCGCACAGAGGGCTTTGACAGATACGCAGTATTTT.

This sequence joins TRBV7-2 and TRBJ2-4, with 8 bases lining up with TRBD2. Germline V gene sequence: CDR1 SGHTA, CDR2 FQGNSA. The CDR3 consists of 17 residues. J was trimmed by 0 bases and V by 5 bases; bases with no gene match: 9. CDR3 in DNA: TGTGCCAGCAGCCTCGGCGGCGGGGGGCTAGCCAAAAACATTCAGTACTTC. It encodes CASSLGGGGLAKNIQYF.

CDR3 nucleotides: TGTGCCAGCTCACCACCTTTAGCGGGAGGCAATGAGCAGTTCTTC. This codes for CASSPPLAGGNEQFF. The rearrangement joins TRBV18 to TRBJ2-1; TRBD2 aligns across 10 bases. This CDR3 has 15 amino acids. The V gene's germline CDR1 is KGHSH and CDR2 LQKENI. V trimming: 0 bases; J trimming: 6 bases; junction bases outside the gene matches: 2.

This clone has just a few counts. The chain couples TRBV4-3 to TRBJ1-1; D uncertain. With 0 bases removed from V and 5 bases from J, the gap between germline ends came to 4 bases. Looked up from germline, CDR1 is LGHNA and CDR2 is YSLEER. The CDR3 has 12 residues. The CDR3 sequence: CASSQDMTEAFF. The CDR3, as DNA: TGCGCCAGCAGCCAAGATATGACTGAAGCTTTCTTT.

A remark on this clone: Additional DNA sequences in this sample encode the identical CDR3. V gene TRBV7-2 combines with J gene TRBJ1-1; D uncertain. Germline CDR1 SGHTA, CDR2 FQGNSA. This CDR3 is built from 13 residues. Trimming cost V 1 base and J 1 base, with 4 bases left between them. CDR3 residues: CASSLGRNTEAFF. In DNA, the CDR3 is TGTGCCAGCAGCTTAGGTCGGAACACTGAAGCTTTCTTT.